Given below is one T cell receptor beta chain in context. Its specificity is not known. Alongside a J-beta primer mix, a sample-barcoded 5' primer served in a second PCR lasting about 6 to 12 cycles. Each sample provided no less than 2.5 million CDR3-containing paired-end reads. TCRdb passed the 5' RACE reads through MiXCR, listing each CDR3 protein once. Among 1.5 million to 2 million distinct CDR3 sequences listed, 49% were seen once. The CDR3 is made up of 14 amino acids. The germline CDR1 and CDR2 sequences are MDHEN and SYDVKM. This sample stems from a study of blood T cells in healthy people across ages. Study-wide points: TCR beta diversity per million T cells fell roughly linearly with age. Greater diversity and more naive CD4+ cells were seen in long-lived donors than in aged donors.

The TCR originated in a woman aged 40 to 49 in good health. Source material: blood. This rearrangement joins TRBV28 to TRBJ2-5, with D tentatively TRBD1 (5 bases). The J call may be incorrect, as the DNA end agrees better with TRBJ2-7. CDR3 region: CASSLLRGQGEQYF. The CDR3 DNA sequence: TGTGCCAGCAGTTTATTAAGGGGTCAAGGCGAGCAGTACTTC.